This T cell receptor beta chain was observed in a study of T-cell memory formation after mild COVID-19. TCRdb ran MiXCR on the 5' RACE reads and lists one entry per CDR3 protein. The sample has about 110,000 distinct CDR3 sequences; 17% are singletons. CDR3 length equals 12 residues. Germline loops: CDR1 SGHAT, CDR2 FQDESV (reference sequence). Trimming left V 0 bases short and J 4 bases short, with 3 bases between. This clonotype originated in an adult woman who had mild COVID-19 (a few samples of this study predate the infection). Cell type and time point are not known. Sequenced: PBMCs or a T cell subset sorted from them (not recorded which). This chain connects TRBV11-1 to TRBJ1-1; D not certain. The CDR3 DNA is TGTGCCAGCAGCTTAGCGACCACTGAAGCTTTCTTT. Its protein is CASSLATTEAFF.